Listed below are T cell receptor beta chains from one sample, sequenced in a study of long-term antiretroviral therapy in people with HIV. Assay: immunoSEQ multiplex PCR; the TCRdb copy retains only in-frame clones and omits some. Of some 21,000 clones listed, around 87% are singletons. Sample: unsorted PBMCs, taken 0.2 years before starting antiretroviral therapy. Source of these receptors: a man aged 18 to 29 with HIV. CDR3s include the opening cysteine and the closing phenylalanine or tryptophan. The order of the fields is V gene, D gene, J gene, clone size, CDR3 protein, CDR3 DNA. A D gene is named only where the DNA matches it firmly. Rows give clone size only sometimes, using once, few, many, or a class for an expanded clone.

TRBV10-1	NA	TRBJ2-2	NA	CASSEKEDTGELFF	TGCGCCAGCAGTGAAAAGGAGGACACCGGGGAGCTGTTTTTT
TRBV5-1	NA	TRBJ1-1	few	CASSLAPRGQAFF	TGCGCCAGCAGCTTGGCTCCCAGGGGCCAAGCTTTCTTT
TRBV5-1	TRBD2	TRBJ2-3	NA	CASSYSTSGGATDTQYF	TGCGCCAGCAGCTACTCGACTAGCGGGGGGGCGACAGATACGCAGTATTTT
TRBV29-1	TRBD1	TRBJ1-4	NA	CSVTGGSNEKLFF	TGCAGCGTGACAGGGGGGAGTAATGAAAAACTGTTTTTT
TRBV19	TRBD2	TRBJ2-2	NA	CASSILAGGNSVELFF	TGTGCCAGTAGTATATTAGCGGGAGGAAACTCTGTGGAGCTGTTTTTT
TRBV7-3	NA	TRBJ2-2	NA	CASQAGPPNTGELFF	TGTGCCAGCCAGGCCGGGCCCCCGAACACCGGGGAGCTGTTTTTT
TRBV7-9	NA	TRBJ2-5	NA	CASSSVGGETQYF	TGTGCCAGCAGCTCGGTCGGGGGAGAGACCCAGTACTTC
TRBV27	NA	TRBJ1-3	NA	CASSLFRGNTIYF	TGTGCCAGCAGTTTATTTAGAGGAAACACCATATATTTT
TRBV25-1	NA	TRBJ1-1	NA	CASSEQGRTEAFF	TGTGCCAGCAGTGAACAGGGGCGGACTGAAGCTTTCTTT
TRBV29-1	NA	TRBJ2-2	NA	CSVEVSEYTGELFF	TGCAGCGTTGAAGTGTCAGAATACACCGGGGAGCTGTTTTTT
TRBV5-4	NA	TRBJ2-1	NA	CASSPRVEEQFF	TGTGCCAGCAGCCCCAGGGTGGAGGAGCAGTTCTTC
TRBV19	NA	TRBJ2-5	NA	CASSPGAGTQYF	TGTGCCAGTAGTCCGGGGGCTGGGACCCAGTACTTC
TRBV7-2	TRBD2	TRBJ2-1	NA	CASSSPGLAGVEQFF	TGTGCCAGCAGCTCGCCGGGACTAGCGGGAGTTGAGCAGTTCTTC
TRBV12-2	NA	TRBJ1-5	once	CASRLDNRKTNQPQHF	TGTGCAAGTCGCTTAGATAACAGGAAGACAAATCAGCCCCAGCATTTT
TRBV30	NA	TRBJ1-2	NA	CAWMGGIYGYTF	TGTGCCTGGATGGGGGGAATCTATGGCTACACCTTC
TRBV9	NA	TRBJ2-5	NA	CASSHRGGQNGGPEETQYF	TGTGCCAGCAGCCACAGGGGGGGACAGAACGGAGGGCCGGAAGAGACCCAGTACTTC
TRBV5-3	TRBD1	TRBJ1-1	NA	CASSLSDRGLIEAFF	TGTGCCAGCAGCCTGTCAGACAGGGGGCTGATCGAAGCTTTCTTT
TRBV6-5	TRBD1	TRBJ2-5	NA	CASSFDRGQETQYF	TGTGCCAGCAGTTTTGACAGGGGGCAAGAGACCCAGTACTTC
TRBV5-1	TRBD1	TRBJ1-6	NA	CASRLGQDDSPLHF	TGCGCCAGCAGACTCGGACAGGACGATTCACCCCTCCACTTT
TRBV7-8	TRBD1	TRBJ1-1	few	CASSIDRGRGEAFF	TGTGCCAGCAGCATCGACAGGGGGCGCGGGGAAGCTTTCTTT
TRBV12-5	TRBD1	TRBJ2-5	NA	CASGLGQGSQETQYF	TGTGCTAGTGGTTTGGGACAGGGGAGCCAAGAGACCCAGTACTTC
TRBV11-2	NA	TRBJ2-7	NA	CASSSRALTYEQYF	TGTGCCAGCAGCTCCCGGGCCCTAACCTACGAGCAGTACTTC
TRBV29-1	NA	TRBJ2-7	once	CSVETNYEQYF	TGCAGCGTTGAGACTAACTACGAGCAGTACTTC
TRBV9	NA	TRBJ1-1	NA	CASSGGNTEAFF	TGTGCCAGCAGCGGGGGGAACACTGAAGCTTTCTTT
TRBV5-5	NA	TRBJ2-4	NA	CASSFTGQTEIRAKNIQYF	TGTGCCAGCAGCTTCACTGGACAGACCGAGATAAGAGCCAAAAACATTCAGTACTTC
TRBV6-5	TRBD1	TRBJ1-1	NA	CASSRDRDTEAFF	TGTGCCAGCAGCCGGGACAGAGACACTGAAGCTTTCTTT
TRBV6-6	NA	TRBJ2-2	NA	CASSFGHINTGELFF	TGTGCCAGCAGTTTTGGACACATAAACACCGGGGAGCTGTTTTTT
TRBV5-1	NA	TRBJ1-1	NA	CASSLRAGGNTEAFF	TGCGCCAGCAGCTTGAGGGCTGGAGGGAACACTGAAGCTTTCTTT
TRBV7-3	TRBD1	TRBJ1-2	once	CASSFSGGDGYTF	TGTGCCAGCAGCTTTTCAGGGGGGGATGGCTACACCTTC
TRBV7-9	NA	TRBJ1-2	NA	CASSSLRQAKDGYTF	TGTGCCAGCAGCTCTCTTCGACAGGCAAAGGACGGCTACACCTTC
TRBV4-1	NA	TRBJ1-1	NA	CASTPTAGELFNTEAFF	TGCGCCAGCACCCCCACCGCGGGGGAACTCTTTAACACTGAAGCTTTCTTT
TRBV29-1	NA	TRBJ2-3	NA	CSIPKQYF	TGCAGCATACCAAAGCAGTATTTT
TRBV6-5	NA	TRBJ2-7	NA	CASSYVWDKDRDEQYF	TGTGCCAGCAGTTACGTATGGGACAAGGATAGAGACGAGCAGTACTTC
TRBV7-2	NA	TRBJ1-2	few	CASSLMGEAYGYTF	TGTGCCAGCAGCTTAATGGGGGAGGCCTATGGCTACACCTTC
TRBV29-1	TRBD1	TRBJ1-2	NA	CSVEDWGQANYGYTF	TGCAGCGTTGAAGATTGGGGACAGGCTAACTATGGCTACACCTTC
TRBV18	NA	TRBJ2-6	NA	CASSPGVGGANVLTF	TGTGCCAGCTCCCCAGGGGTAGGTGGGGCCAACGTCCTGACTTTC
TRBV4-1	NA	TRBJ1-1	NA	CASSQRGRTDTEAFF	TGCGCCAGCAGCCAAAGGGGAAGGACGGACACTGAAGCTTTCTTT